These 10 T cell receptor beta chains share one sample of origin, sequenced in a study of T-cell memory formation after mild COVID-19. TCRdb passed the 5' RACE reads through MiXCR, listing each CDR3 protein once. The top ten hold 20% to 25% of the sample, which has about 400,000 distinct CDR3 sequences, 18% seen once. The sample consisted of PBMCs or a T cell subset sorted from them (not recorded which). The receptors stem from a man between 18 and 35 years old who had mild COVID-19 (a few samples of this study predate the infection). Cell type and time point are not known.

This clonotype was observed a few times. The chain has TRBV29-1 and TRBJ2-3; D unclear. V was shortened by 6 bases and J by 0 bases, with 7 bases between the two germline ends. Germline assignment: CDR1 SQVTM and CDR2 ANQGSEA. This CDR3 region has 12 residues. CDR3: CSVATSTDTQYF. The CDR3, as DNA: TGCAGCGTCGCGACTAGCACAGATACGCAGTATTTT.

This clonotype occurred a few times. The V and J genes are TRBV5-1 and TRBJ2-3; no definite D call. V lost 1 base, J lost 2 bases, and 8 bases lay in between. Per germline, CDR1 SGHRS and CDR2 YFSETQ. The CDR3 totals 14 residues. The CDR3 sequence: CASSLSDFTDTQYF. CDR3 bases: TGCGCCAGCAGCTTGTCAGATTTCACAGATACGCAGTATTTT. The full variable domain, in which reference TRBV5-1 and TRBJ2-3 provide the parts outside the CDR3, is KAGVTQTPRYLIKTRGQQVTLSCSPISGHRSVSWYQQTPGQGLQFLFEYFSETQRNKGNFPGRFSGRQFSNSRSEMNVSTLELGDSALYLCASSLSDFTDTQYFGPGTRLTVL.

This clonotype was counted at least ten times. The rearrangement uses TRBV7-9 and TRBJ1-1; 8 bases are shared with TRBD1. The germline V gene encodes CDR1 SEHNR and CDR2 FQNEAQ (reference sequence). V lost 4 bases and J lost 8; bases outside the gene matches: 0. CDR3 length equals 11 residues. The CDR3 sequence: CASSWDREAFF. In DNA form, the CDR3 reads TGTGCCAGCAGCTGGGACAGGGAAGCTTTCTTT.

The CDR3 sequence: CASSPGLAGARTQYF. In DNA form, the CDR3 reads TGTGCCAGCAGCCCCGGACTAGCGGGCGCCCGGACCCAGTACTTC. The V call is TRBV11-2, the J call TRBJ2-5, with 11 bases lining up with TRBD2. J lost 7 bases, V lost 5 bases, and 9 bases had no gene match. There are 15 residues in the CDR3. Germline V gene data show CDR1 as SGHAT and CDR2 as FQNNGV.

This chain connects TRBV4-1 to TRBJ2-5; possible D gene TRBD1, 6 bases. Germline V CDR1 and CDR2: MGHRA, YSYEKL. There are 14 residues in the CDR3. V shed 3 bases and J shed 3 bases, with 11 bases lying between them. This chain's CDR3 is CASSHDGQKETQYF. The CDR3, as DNA: TGCGCCAGCAGCCATGACGGACAGAAAGAGACCCAGTACTTC.

The chain links TRBV7-6 to TRBJ2-1; weak D call: TRBD2 (5 bases). CDR1 is SGHVS, CDR2 FNYEAQ, per germline. The CDR3 loop spans 15 amino acids. The V end lost 1 base, the J end lost 6 bases, and 13 bases lay between the germline ends. This CDR3 is CASSLGGGPSNEQFF. The CDR3 coding sequence is TGTGCCAGCAGCTTAGGAGGCGGGCCCAGCAATGAGCAGTTCTTC.

This chain uses TRBV6-5 with TRBJ1-3, with 8 bases aligning to TRBD1. The junction had 6 bases not matched to a gene; V was cut back by 5 bases and J by 0 bases. The CDR3 consists of 16 residues. The V gene's germline CDR1 is MNHEY and CDR2 SVGAGI. CDR3 region: CASSAGGRLSGNTIYF. In DNA form, the CDR3 reads TGTGCCAGCAGTGCAGGGGGCAGACTCTCTGGAAACACCATATATTTT.

The genes are TRBV9 and TRBJ2-3, with TRBD2 as a possible D gene (5 bases). Between the trimmed V and J ends, which lost 1 base and 1 base, there was a span of 13 bases. Looked up from germline, CDR1 is SGDLS and CDR2 is YYNGEE. The CDR3 length is 16 residues. The CDR3 DNA reads as TGTGCCAGCAGCGTAAAGAGCGGCGGTCGCACAGATACGCAGTATTTT. Protein sequence: CASSVKSGGRTDTQYF. Full variable domain (missing parts from reference TRBV9 and TRBJ2-3): DSGVTQTPKHLITATGQRVTLRCSPRSGDLSVYWYQQSLDQGLQFLIQYYNGEERAKGNILERFSAQQFPDLHSELNLSSLELGDSALYFCASSVKSGGRTDTQYFGPGTRLTVL.

The chain combines TRBV6-2 or TRBV6-3 with TRBJ2-1; tentative D call: TRBD2 (5 bases). There are 12 residues in the CDR3. CDR1 is MNHEY, CDR2 SVGEGT, per germline. The ends were cut back, 7 bases at V and 5 bases at J, with 9 bases in the middle. The CDR3 region has the DNA TGTGCCAGCACCCAGACTAACAATGAGCAGTTCTTC. Amino acids: CASTQTNNEQFF.

This clonotype has more than one count but fewer than ten. The chain joins TRBV9 to TRBJ2-3; D perhaps matches TRBD1 (6 bases). CDR1 SGDLS and CDR2 YYNGEE come from the germline V gene. The CDR3 consists of 16 residues. V shed 4 bases and J shed 0 bases, with 15 bases lying between them. The CDR3 DNA reads as TGTGCCAGCAGCAAACGGACAGTGTCTAGCACAGATACGCAGTATTTT. Protein: CASSKRTVSSTDTQYF.